The rows below give T cell receptor beta chains drawn from one sample of a study of identical twins. MiXCR was run by TCRdb on the 5' RACE reads, yielding one entry per CDR3 protein. The data hold roughly 480,000 distinct CDR3 sequences, with roughly 24% observed a single time. The same data also went into a second study, on T cells expressing NK-cell markers.

Sequencing was performed on CD4+ T cells sorted from blood. Receptor source: a young woman in good health. CDR3s include the opening cysteine and the closing phenylalanine or tryptophan. A D gene is named only where the DNA matches it firmly. Clone sizes are given selectively: once, few, many, or a class where the clone is expanded.

abundance	v_gene	len	d_gene	j_gene	CDR3nt	CDR3aa
many	TRBV20-1	11	-	TRBJ2-3	TGCAGTGCTAGAGTCGGGGATACGCAGTATTTT	CSARVGDTQYF
once	TRBV19	12	TRBD1	TRBJ2-4	TGTGCCAGTAGTAACAGGGGTGACATTCAGTACTTC	CASSNRGDIQYF
-	TRBV5-1	16	TRBD2	TRBJ2-1	TGCGCCAGCAGCTTGGACGCTAGCGGGAGAAGGAATGAGCAGTTCTTC	CASSLDASGRRNEQFF
few	TRBV5-1	15	TRBD1	TRBJ2-1	TGCGCCAGCAGCCCCGGGACAGGCCTACACAATGAGCAGTTCTTC	CASSPGTGLHNEQFF
-	TRBV15	11	-	TRBJ2-1	TGTGCCACCACGCGGAGCAATGAGCAGTTCTTC	CATTRSNEQFF
few	TRBV20-1	14	TRBD2	TRBJ2-1	TGCAGTGCTAGTTGGTCTAGCGGAGCCTCAGGTTTGTTCTTC	CSASWSSGASGLFF
-	TRBV10-3	13	TRBD1	TRBJ1-2	TGTGCCATCAGTGAAGACAGGGGGCATGGCTACACCTTC	CAISEDRGHGYTF
few	TRBV5-1	15	-	TRBJ2-5	TGCGCCAGCAGCTTGGGGTCCTCCCGTAAGGAGACCCAGTACTTC	CASSLGSSRKETQYF
few	TRBV12-3/TRBV12-4	14	-	TRBJ2-2	TGTGCCAGCAGTTTGACTAGTCGCGGCGGGGAGCTGTTTTTT	CASSLTSRGGELFF
medium-sized	TRBV12-3/TRBV12-4	14	-	TRBJ1-6	TGTGCCAGCAGTTTAGTCCGGGATAATTCACCCCTCCACTTT	CASSLVRDNSPLHF
-	TRBV13	14	-	TRBJ1-4	TGTGCCAGCAGCCCCTGGGGGAATAATGAAAAACTGTTTTTT	CASSPWGNNEKLFF